What follows are 29 T cell receptor beta chains derived from one specimen sequenced in a study of blood T cell repertoires in COVID-19. Produced via immunoSEQ multiplex PCR; TCRdb's table is partial and in-frame only. Seen here are some 220,000 clones, around three quarters observed once, and the top ten hold 7.2%. Material for sequencing was peripheral blood. These receptors all stem from a woman aged 70-85 years with acute or convalescent COVID-19.

The genes are TRBV7-2 and TRBJ2-3; 14 bases are a match to TRBD2. The ends lost 4 bases at V and 6 bases at J; junction bases unmatched: 6. Germline V CDR1 and CDR2: SGHTA, FQGNSA. The length of the CDR3 is 16 residues. CDR3 amino acids: CASSSGLAGGGDTQYF. In DNA, the CDR3 is TGTGCCAGCAGCTCAGGACTAGCGGGGGGTGGGGATACGCAGTATTTT.

A single count supports this clone. V and J are TRBV21-1 and TRBJ1-1; the table calls TRBD1, which could not be checked here. TRBV21-1 is noted as a pseudogene. The CDR3 sequence is 17 residues long. The CDR3: CASSNSLRTGNSTEAFF. CDR3 coding DNA: TGTGCCAGCAGCAACTCATTAAGGACAGGGAATAGCACTGAAGCTTTCTTT.

CDR3 amino acids: CASSPQRGGTGELFF. The CDR3 DNA follows: TGTGCCAGCAGCCCTCAGCGGGGGGGCACCGGGGAGCTGTTTTTT. V usage is TRBV7-2 and J usage is TRBJ2-2; 10 nucleotides line up with TRBD2. The junction had 4 bases not matched to a gene; V was cut back by 5 bases and J by 4 bases. The CDR3 consists of 15 residues. Germline-derived CDR1 and CDR2 are SGHTA and FQGNSA.

V and J are TRBV18 and TRBJ1-4, with 8 bases that match TRBD1. Germline assignment: CDR1 KGHSH and CDR2 LQKENI. After removal of 4 bases from V and 4 bases from J, the junction contained 2 bases not matched to a gene. The CDR3 length is 14 residues. CDR3: CASSLQGVNEKLFF. CDR3 nucleotide sequence: TGTGCCAGCTCACTACAGGGGGTTAATGAAAAACTGTTTTTT.

J is TRBJ2-5 and V is TRBV11-2; D perhaps matches TRBD2 (5 bases). The CDR3 spans 13 residues. CDR1 is SGHAT and CDR2 is FQNNGV in the germline V gene. V was shortened by 5 bases and J by 2 bases, with 9 bases between the two germline ends. The CDR3 loop reads CASSQSGQETQYF. CDR3 coding DNA: TGTGCCAGCAGCCAATCGGGGCAAGAGACCCAGTACTTC.

This clone has a count of ten or more. This chain joins TRBV19 and TRBJ2-5, with D perhaps TRBD2 (5 bases). V was clipped by 5 bases and J by 2 bases, with 12 bases between them. This CDR3 comprises 14 residues. Germline values: CDR1 LNHDA, CDR2 SQIVND (reference sequence). This CDR3 is CASSAGLSQETQYF. In DNA, the CDR3 is TGTGCCAGTAGTGCAGGACTCAGTCAAGAGACCCAGTACTTC. Full variable domain (remainder filled in from reference TRBV19 and TRBJ2-5): DGGITQSPKYLFRKEGQNVTLSCEQNLNHDAMYWYRQDPGQGLRLIYYSQIVNDFQKGDIAEGYSVSREKKESFPLTVTSAQKNPTAFYLCASSAGLSQETQYFGPGTRLLVL.

The rearrangement uses TRBV11-2 and TRBJ2-3; TRBD1 matches at 7 bases. V lost 4 bases, J lost 5 bases, and 6 bases stayed unmatched. The CDR3 runs 14 residues. Germline V gives CDR1 SGHAT, CDR2 FQNNGV. The CDR3 region is CASSSGTVIDTQYF. The CDR3 DNA reads TGTGCCAGCAGCTCCGGGACAGTAATAGATACGCAGTATTTT.

The V call is TRBV6-2 or TRBV6-3, the J call TRBJ2-3; the D gene is possibly TRBD1 (6 bases). The CDR3 length is 16 residues. CDR1 is MNHEY, CDR2 SVGEGT, per germline. V lost 5 bases and J lost 2, with 17 bases in between. CDR3 in amino acids: CASSTPLRGTTDTQYF. DNA of the CDR3: TGTGCCAGCAGTACCCCCCTGAGGGGGACCACAGATACGCAGTATTTT.

This chain uses TRBV2 with TRBJ1-6; TRBD1 matches at 9 bases. Germline V CDR1 and CDR2: SNHLY, FYNNEI. After removal of 7 bases from V and 1 base from J, the junction contained 17 bases not matched to a gene. This CDR3 spans 20 amino acids. The CDR3 region is CASISRRDRDPLSYNSPLHF. The CDR3 DNA is TGTGCCAGCATCTCCCGCCGGGACAGGGACCCTCTTTCCTATAATTCACCCCTCCACTTT.

To note about this clone: Additional DNA sequences in this sample encode the identical CDR3. The V gene is TRBV30, the J gene TRBJ1-2; D possibly corresponds to TRBD1 (5 bases). V gave up 2 bases and J gave up 6 bases, with 10 bases separating them. The CDR3 spans 12 residues. Germline V gene lookup returns CDR1 GTSNPN and CDR2 SVGIG (reference sequence). CDR3 nucleotides: TGTGCCTGGAGTCCCGAAGGGGATGGCTACACCTTC. It codes for CAWSPEGDGYTF.

The chain joins TRBV5-1 to TRBJ2-3, with 10 bases identical to TRBD2. Germline-derived CDR1 and CDR2 are SGHRS and YFSETQ. The CDR3 extends over 16 amino acids. The trim removed 4 bases at V and 0 bases at J, leaving 5 bases unmatched. CDR3: CASSGLAGASTDTQYF. As DNA, the CDR3 is TGCGCCAGCAGCGGGCTAGCGGGAGCTAGCACAGATACGCAGTATTTT. Drawing the rest from reference TRBV5-1 and TRBJ2-3, the complete variable domain is KAGVTQTPRYLIKTRGQQVTLSCSPISGHRSVSWYQQTPGQGLQFLFEYFSETQRNKGNFPGRFSGRQFSNSRSEMNVSTLELGDSALYLCASSGLAGASTDTQYFGPGTRLTVL.

The V gene is TRBV2, the J gene TRBJ2-7; perhaps TRBD2 as D (5 bases). The CDR3 runs to 14 residues. Between the trimmed V and J ends, which lost 8 bases and 2 bases, there was a span of 16 bases. Germline V gene sequence: CDR1 SNHLY, CDR2 FYNNEI. The CDR3 sequence is CASRDRLPTYEQYV. The CDR3 nucleotides are TGTGCCAGCCGGGATCGACTACCGACCTACGAGCAGTACGTC.

This clone was seen a handful of times. This sequence joins TRBV29-1 and TRBJ1-1; the match to TRBD1 covers 8 bases. The CDR3 contains 18 residues. Trimming cost V 7 bases and J 11 bases; bases outside gene matches: 30. The germline V gene has CDR1 SQVTM and CDR2 ANQGSEA. DNA of the CDR3: TGCAGCGGAGCCCTTGGGCCCCTTTCCGGGACAGGCCCCCTAAGTGCTTTCTTT. Translating gives CSGALGPLSGTGPLSAFF.

This clone was observed a few times. This chain joins TRBV4-1 and TRBJ2-4; maybe TRBD2 (6 bases). The CDR3 contains 16 residues. Trimming cost V 6 bases and J 2 bases, with 17 bases left between them. The germline V gene has CDR1 MGHRA and CDR2 YSYEKL. CDR3 region: CASSWKIADTKNIQYF. Here the CDR3 DNA reads TGCGCCAGCAGTTGGAAGATAGCGGACACCAAAAACATTCAGTACTTC.

This sequence joins TRBV24-1 and TRBJ1-4; unclear D gene. Germline lookup yields CDR1 KGHDR and CDR2 SFDVKD. V was shortened by 6 bases and J by 8 bases, with 15 bases between the two germline ends. The CDR3 is made up of 14 amino acids. The DNA of the CDR3 is TGTGCCACCAGTTTAGCTATCGGTGTGGAAAAACTGTTTTTT. This encodes CATSLAIGVEKLFF.

This sequence joins TRBV9 and TRBJ1-2; D is ambiguous. Trimming stripped 0 bases from V and 2 bases from J, with 5 bases between. CDR3 length: 13 residues. Germline V gives CDR1 SGDLS, CDR2 YYNGEE. The DNA of the CDR3 is TGTGCCAGCAGCGTAGACCTAAACTATGGCTACACCTTC. Its protein is CASSVDLNYGYTF.

This clone was observed a single time. This rearrangement joins TRBV4-1 to TRBJ1-6; 7 bases match TRBD1. This CDR3 region has 15 residues. Germline trimming cut 3 bases from V and 4 bases from J; bases unmatched to any gene: 3. CDR1 is MGHRA and CDR2 is YSYEKL in the germline V gene. CDR3 loop: CASSQEGQYNSPLHF. The CDR3 nucleotides read TGCGCCAGCAGCCAGGAGGGACAGTATAATTCACCCCTCCACTTT.

This chain connects TRBV25-1 to TRBJ1-5; 7 bases agree with TRBD1. The V gene end was trimmed by 7 bases and the J gene end by 4 bases; junction bases not matched to a gene: 16. Per the germline V gene, CDR1 is MGHDK and CDR2 is SYGVNS. This CDR3 contains 17 residues. CDR3 protein: CASILATTPTGNQPQHF. The CDR3 DNA follows: TGTGCCAGCATCCTAGCTACCACTCCGACAGGGAATCAGCCCCAGCATTTT.

The chain is built from TRBV19 and TRBJ1-1; TRBD1 matches 8 bases. Germline CDR1 LNHDA, CDR2 SQIVND (reference sequence). The CDR3 length is 14 residues. V shed 9 bases, J shed 4 bases, and the junction held 10 bases outside the gene matches. The CDR3 sequence: CASHRGSKSTEAFF. The CDR3 bases are TGTGCCAGCCACAGGGGGTCTAAGAGCACTGAAGCTTTCTTT.

CDR3: CASSPRLAGGSTDTQYF. For the CDR3, the DNA is TGCGCCAGCAGCCCGCGACTAGCGGGGGGGAGCACAGATACGCAGTATTTT. The chain has TRBV5-1 and TRBJ2-3; 14 bases match TRBD2. The CDR3 has 17 residues. Germline V gene lookup returns CDR1 SGHRS and CDR2 YFSETQ. Trimming at V came to 4 bases and at J to 0 bases, leaving 4 bases not matched to a gene.

V is TRBV30 and J is TRBJ1-5; D perhaps matches TRBD1 (5 bases). With 5 bases removed from V and 5 bases from J, the gap between germline ends came to 13 bases. The CDR3 is made up of 13 amino acids. Germline-derived CDR1 and CDR2 are GTSNPN and SVGIG (reference sequence). CDR3 loop: CAWGQGPDQPQHF. CDR3 bases: TGTGCCTGGGGGCAGGGCCCCGATCAGCCCCAGCATTTT.

The V gene is TRBV7-8, the J gene TRBJ1-5; D unresolved. V was pared by 5 bases and J by 1 base, with 21 bases between. This CDR3 contains 18 residues. The germline CDR1 and CDR2 sequences are SGHVS and FQNEAQ. In DNA form, the CDR3 reads TGTGCCAGCAGCCGGGGAGGTTCGGGGAGGTTAAGCAATCAGCCCCAGCATTTT. Protein: CASSRGGSGRLSNQPQHF. Variable domain in full (rest from reference TRBV7-8 and TRBJ1-5): GAGVSQSPRYKVAKRGQDVALRCDPISGHVSLFWYQQALGQGPEFLTYFQNEAQLDKSGLPSDRFFAERPEGSVSTLKIQRTQQEDSAVYLCASSRGGSGRLSNQPQHFGDGTRLSIL.

The CDR3: CASSLQGGKVETQYF. CDR3 sequence (DNA): TGTGCCAGCAGCTTACAGGGCGGCAAAGTGGAGACCCAGTACTTC. The V call is TRBV7-3, the J call TRBJ2-5, with D perhaps TRBD1 (5 bases). The CDR3 contains 15 residues. V was trimmed by 2 bases and J by 5 bases, leaving 15 bases between them. CDR1 is SGHTA and CDR2 is FQGTGA in the germline V gene. Looking up the rest from reference TRBV7-3 and TRBJ2-5 gives the full variable domain: GAGVSQTPSNKVTEKGKYVELRCDPISGHTALYWYRQSLGQGPEFLIYFQGTGAADDSGLPNDRFFAVRPEGSVSTLKIQRTERGDSAVYLCASSLQGGKVETQYFGPGTRLLVL.

About this clone itself: An end of the junction does not agree with germline; a read error may underlie this. Other DNA sequences in the sample encode the same CDR3. This chain uses TRBV5-1 with TRBJ1-5; maybe TRBD1 (6 bases). CDR3 length: 16 residues. Germline-derived CDR1 and CDR2 are SGHRS and YFSETQ. The CDR3 region has the DNA TGCGCCAGTAGCTTGGGTACTTCGGGAGGGGGTCAGCCCCAGCATTTT. It yields the protein CASSLGTSGGGQPQHF.

This clone was counted only a few times. V usage is TRBV5-1 and J usage is TRBJ1-1; D not certain. The germline V gene has CDR1 SGHRS and CDR2 YFSETQ. CDR3 length equals 13 residues. Between the trimmed V and J ends, which lost 1 base and 8 bases, there was a span of 12 bases. The CDR3 DNA reads as TGCGCCAGCAGCTTGTCGCCGGGAGGAGAAGCTTTCTTT. Amino acid sequence: CASSLSPGGEAFF.

The chain recombines TRBV19 with TRBJ1-2; D may be TRBD1 (5 bases). The V end lost 9 bases, the J end lost 6 bases, and 23 bases lay between the germline ends. There are 15 residues in the CDR3. The germline V gene encodes CDR1 LNHDA and CDR2 SQIVND (reference sequence). CDR3 residues: CASRARGGARDGYTF. Here the CDR3 DNA reads TGTGCCAGCCGAGCACGAGGAGGGGCGAGGGATGGCTACACCTTC.

The chain recombines TRBV30 with TRBJ1-5, with D hard to call. V was cut by 6 bases and J by 1 base, with 13 bases left in between. The germline CDR1 and CDR2 sequences are GTSNPN and SVGIG (reference sequence). This CDR3 has 14 amino acids. CDR3 residues: CACEVGGSNQPQHF. As DNA, the CDR3 is TGTGCCTGCGAGGTGGGCGGGAGCAATCAGCCCCAGCATTTT.

The V gene is TRBV7-3, the J gene TRBJ2-6, with D perhaps matching TRBD2 (6 bases). This CDR3 comprises 17 residues. Per the germline V gene, CDR1 is SGHTA and CDR2 is FQGTGA. The V gene lost 5 bases and the J gene lost 4 bases, with 18 bases spanning the gap. The CDR3 DNA reads as TGTGCCAGCAGCCGGGAGCGGATAACGGCGGGGGCCAACGTCCTGACTTTC. Translating gives CASSRERITAGANVLTF.

The chain links TRBV29-1 to TRBJ2-3; D unresolved. V was clipped by 4 bases and J by 3 bases, with 17 bases between them. Germline V gives CDR1 SQVTM, CDR2 ANQGSEA. This CDR3 is built from 15 residues. Here the CDR3 DNA reads TGCAGCGTTGCATCGTGGCAGCGCTCTACAGATACGCAGTATTTT. It specifies CSVASWQRSTDTQYF.